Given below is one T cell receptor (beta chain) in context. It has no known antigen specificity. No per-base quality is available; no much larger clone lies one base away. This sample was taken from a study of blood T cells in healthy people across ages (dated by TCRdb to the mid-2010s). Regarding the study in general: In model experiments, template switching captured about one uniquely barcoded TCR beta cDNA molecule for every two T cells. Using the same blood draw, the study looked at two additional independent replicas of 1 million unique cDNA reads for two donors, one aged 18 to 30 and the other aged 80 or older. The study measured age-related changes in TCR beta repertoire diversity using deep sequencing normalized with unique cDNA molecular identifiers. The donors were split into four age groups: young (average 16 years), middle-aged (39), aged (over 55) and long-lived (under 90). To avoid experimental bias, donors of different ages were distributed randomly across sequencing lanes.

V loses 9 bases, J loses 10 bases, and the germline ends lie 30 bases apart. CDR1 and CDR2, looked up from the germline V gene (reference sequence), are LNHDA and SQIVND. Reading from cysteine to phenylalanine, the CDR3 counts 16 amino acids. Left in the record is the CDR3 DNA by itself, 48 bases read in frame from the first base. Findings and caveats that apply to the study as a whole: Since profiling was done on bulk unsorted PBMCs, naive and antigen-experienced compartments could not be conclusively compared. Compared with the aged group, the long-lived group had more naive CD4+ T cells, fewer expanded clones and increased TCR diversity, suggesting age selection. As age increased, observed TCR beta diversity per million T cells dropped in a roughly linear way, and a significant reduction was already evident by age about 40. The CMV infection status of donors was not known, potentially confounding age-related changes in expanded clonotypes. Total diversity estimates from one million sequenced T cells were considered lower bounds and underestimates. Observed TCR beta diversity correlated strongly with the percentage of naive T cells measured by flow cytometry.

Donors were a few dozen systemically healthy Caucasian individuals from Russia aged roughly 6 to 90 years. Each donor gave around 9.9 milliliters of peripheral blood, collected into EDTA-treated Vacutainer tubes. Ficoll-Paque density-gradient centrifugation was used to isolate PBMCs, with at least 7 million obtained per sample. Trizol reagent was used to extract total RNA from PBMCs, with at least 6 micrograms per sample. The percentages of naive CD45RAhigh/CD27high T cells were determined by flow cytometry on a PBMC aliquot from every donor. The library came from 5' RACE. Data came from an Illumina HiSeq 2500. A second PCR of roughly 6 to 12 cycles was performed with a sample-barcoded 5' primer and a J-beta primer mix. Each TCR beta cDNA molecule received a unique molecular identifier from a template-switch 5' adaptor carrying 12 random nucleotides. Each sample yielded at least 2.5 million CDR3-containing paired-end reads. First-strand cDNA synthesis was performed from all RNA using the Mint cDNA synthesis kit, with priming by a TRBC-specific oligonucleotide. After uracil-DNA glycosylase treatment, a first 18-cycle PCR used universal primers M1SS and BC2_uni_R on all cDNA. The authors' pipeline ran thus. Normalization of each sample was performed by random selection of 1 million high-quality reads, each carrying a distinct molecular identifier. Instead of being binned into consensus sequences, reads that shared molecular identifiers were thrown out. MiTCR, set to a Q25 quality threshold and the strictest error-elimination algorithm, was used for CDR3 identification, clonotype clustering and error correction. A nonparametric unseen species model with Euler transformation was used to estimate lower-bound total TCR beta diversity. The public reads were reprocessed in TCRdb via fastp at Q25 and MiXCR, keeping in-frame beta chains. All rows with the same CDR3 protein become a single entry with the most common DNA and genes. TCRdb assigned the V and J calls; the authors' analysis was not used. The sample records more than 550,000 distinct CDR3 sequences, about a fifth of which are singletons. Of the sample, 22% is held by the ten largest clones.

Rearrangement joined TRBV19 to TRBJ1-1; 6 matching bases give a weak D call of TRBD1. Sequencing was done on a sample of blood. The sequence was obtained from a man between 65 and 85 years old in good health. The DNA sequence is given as TGTGCCAGCAACCAGAGGGGGGACGGAATGAATCTTGGAGCTTTCTTT. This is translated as CASNQRGDGMNLGAFF. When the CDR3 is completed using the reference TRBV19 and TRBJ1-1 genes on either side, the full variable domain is DGGITQSPKYLFRKEGQNVTLSCEQNLNHDAMYWYRQDPGQGLRLIYYSQIVNDFQKGDIAEGYSVSREKKESFPLTVTSAQKNPTAFYLCASNQRGDGMNLGAFFGQGTRLTVV.